Shown below are 26 T cell receptor beta chains from a single sample sequenced in a study of CD8+ T cells in alopecia areata. Isolated RNA was reverse transcribed into cDNA used as the sequencing template. Assay used: immunoSEQ multiplex PCR; TCRdb lists only in-frame clones, some missing. The table records about 190,000 clones, 55% to 70% of them present only once. Described treatment: oral pan-JAK inhibitor, 5-10 mg twice daily. The material was CD4+ T cells sorted from blood, obtained at week 4, from a patient treated with tofacitinib. Source of these receptors: a human donor with alopecia areata.

This chain uses TRBV30 with TRBJ1-2; D unclear. The CDR3 is 15 amino acids. V shed 0 bases and J shed 4 bases, with 15 bases lying between them. Germline V gene lookup returns CDR1 GTSNPN and CDR2 SVGIG (reference sequence). The CDR3 here is CAWSVPGSRFYGYTF. The CDR3 DNA reads TGTGCCTGGAGTGTACCGGGCAGCAGGTTCTATGGCTACACCTTC.

This sequence joins TRBV19 and TRBJ2-5; no clear D gene. Germline loops: CDR1 LNHDA, CDR2 SQIVND (reference sequence). The CDR3 spans 14 residues. Trimming left V 2 bases short and J 4 bases short, with 11 bases between. Here the CDR3 DNA reads TGTGCCAGTAGTATAAAACAGAAAGGAGAGACCCAGTACTTC. Protein product: CASSIKQKGETQYF.

The rearrangement joins TRBV29-1 to TRBJ1-3; unclear D gene. Germline V gene data show CDR1 as SQVTM and CDR2 as ANQGSEA. The CDR3 is 12 residues long. V was trimmed by 3 bases and J by 7 bases, leaving 10 bases between them. CDR3 protein: CSVDGRRNTIYF. DNA for the CDR3: TGCAGCGTTGACGGCAGGAGGAACACCATATATTTT.

The gene calls are TRBV7-9 and TRBJ2-1; TRBD2 agrees at 11 bases. Per germline, CDR1 SEHNR and CDR2 FQNEAQ (reference sequence). V gave up 4 bases and J gave up 8 bases; unmatched junction bases: 10. The CDR3 extends over 16 amino acids. This CDR3 reads CASSSLSSGRAHEQFF. CDR3 nucleotide sequence: TGTGCCAGCAGCTCCTTGAGTAGCGGGAGGGCCCATGAGCAGTTCTTC.

As DNA, the CDR3 is TGTGCCGCAACCTCCTGGGACAGGGGGCGATACGAGCAGTACTTC. Its protein is CAATSWDRGRYEQYF. The rearrangement joins TRBV6-1 to TRBJ2-7, with 12 bases identical to TRBD1. Germline values: CDR1 MNHNS, CDR2 SASEGT. V was pared by 11 bases and J by 4 bases, with 12 bases of the junction left unmatched. CDR3 length equals 15 residues.

This clone showed up just a few times. The rearrangement links TRBV7-8 to TRBJ2-2; D gene unclear. Trimming stripped 1 base from V and 8 bases from J, with 2 bases between. The germline CDR1 and CDR2 sequences are SGHVS and FQNEAQ. The CDR3 covers 11 residues. This CDR3 reads CASSLDGELFF. CDR3 in DNA: TGTGCCAGCAGCTTAGATGGGGAGCTGTTTTTT.

The chain combines TRBV29-1 with TRBJ2-5; D is perhaps TRBD1 (6 bases). There are 14 residues in the CDR3. V was cut by 7 bases and J by 3 bases, with 18 bases left in between. Looked up from germline, CDR1 is SQVTM and CDR2 is ANQGSEA. The CDR3 loop is CSATSGAWKETQYF. The DNA of the CDR3 is TGCAGCGCCACCTCAGGGGCCTGGAAAGAGACCCAGTACTTC. Variable domain in full (rest from reference TRBV29-1 and TRBJ2-5): SAVISQKPSRDICQRGTSLTIQCQVDSQVTMMFWYRQQPGQSLTLIATANQGSEATYESGFVIDKFPISRPNLTFSTLTVSNMSPEDSSIYLCSATSGAWKETQYFGPGTRLLVL.

Here the CDR3 reads CSVLQGALNYGYTF. The CDR3 bases are TGCAGCGTGCTACAGGGGGCCCTTAACTATGGCTACACCTTC. J is TRBJ1-2 and V is TRBV29-1, with 9 bases matching TRBD1. Germline V lookup: CDR1 SQVTM, CDR2 ANQGSEA. This CDR3 contains 14 residues. Germline trimming cut 6 bases from V and 1 base from J; bases unmatched to any gene: 6.

This clone appeared a few times. This chain links TRBV5-4 with TRBJ2-3; D is unresolved. V shed 4 bases and J shed 0 bases, with 6 bases lying between them. Germline V lookup: CDR1 SGHNT, CDR2 YYREEE (reference sequence). The CDR3 is made up of 13 amino acids. For the CDR3, the DNA is TGTGCCAGCAGCCCAACTAGCACAGATACGCAGTATTTT. This codes for CASSPTSTDTQYF. Full variable domain (missing parts from reference TRBV5-4 and TRBJ2-3): ETGVTQSPTHLIKTRGQQVTLRCSSQSGHNTVSWYQQALGQGPQFIFQYYREEENGRGNFPPRFSGLQFPNYSSELNVNALELDDSALYLCASSPTSTDTQYFGPGTRLTVL.

The rearrangement uses TRBV9 and TRBJ2-1; D uncertain. The germline V gene encodes CDR1 SGDLS and CDR2 YYNGEE. This CDR3 region has 14 residues. The V gene lost 9 bases and the J gene lost 1 base, with 14 bases spanning the gap. The CDR3 reads CATSESRSYNEQFF. As DNA, the CDR3 is TGTGCCACCTCCGAGTCGCGTTCCTACAATGAGCAGTTCTTC.

This chain links TRBV4-2 with TRBJ2-2, with 11 positions matching TRBD2. The CDR3 is made up of 18 amino acids. Germline loops: CDR1 LGHNA, CDR2 YNFKEQ. The V segment lost 1 base and the J segment 3 bases; nucleotides outside the gene matches: 7. The CDR3 reads CASSQGPLAGGYTGELFF. DNA for the CDR3: TGTGCCAGCAGCCAAGGCCCCCTAGCGGGAGGTTACACCGGGGAGCTGTTTTTT.

CDR3 region: CASSFLARGVNTEAFF. The CDR3 bases are TGTGCCAGCAGTTTCTTAGCCCGTGGGGTGAACACTGAAGCTTTCTTT. The chain is built from TRBV27 and TRBJ1-1; D not certain. The V and J ends lost 3 bases and 0 bases respectively, with 14 bases between them. The V gene's germline CDR1 is MNHEY and CDR2 SMNVEV (reference sequence). The CDR3 spans 16 residues.

The chain carries TRBV5-1 and TRBJ2-7; no clear D gene. V lost 4 bases to trimming and J lost 0 bases, with 8 bases between them. Germline CDR1 reads SGHRS; CDR2 reads YFSETQ. The CDR3 consists of 13 residues. The CDR3 region is CASSESGSYEQYF. The CDR3 coding sequence is TGCGCCAGCAGCGAGTCAGGCTCCTACGAGCAGTACTTC.

The CDR3 here is CASSPGGSSYQETQYF. For the CDR3, the DNA is TGCGCCAGCAGCCCGGGGGGGAGCAGTTACCAAGAGACCCAGTACTTC. V gene TRBV4-1 combines with J gene TRBJ2-5; 8 nucleotides line up with TRBD2. CDR1 and CDR2 from the germline V gene are MGHRA and YSYEKL. V lost 4 bases to trimming and J lost 0 bases; unmatched junction nucleotides: 7. This CDR3 is 16 amino acids long.

Remarks on this clone: One end of the junction does not line up with germline, which may come from a read error. In DNA, the CDR3 is TGTGCCAGCAGCTCCGATGGCGATTTT. This codes for CASSSDGDF. This chain connects TRBV7-2 to TRBJ1-3; D gene ambiguous. Germline V lookup: CDR1 SGHTA, CDR2 FQGNSA. CDR3 length equals 9 residues.

Only a few counts were recorded for this clone. The gene calls are TRBV11-2 and TRBJ2-5; D perhaps matches TRBD1 (7 bases). Trimming shortened V by 1 base and J by 1 base, and 13 bases separated the two germline ends. The germline V gene has CDR1 SGHAT and CDR2 FQNNGV. CDR3 length equals 16 residues. Here the CDR3 reads CASSLVGGGFQETQYF. In DNA, the CDR3 is TGTGCCAGCAGCTTAGTAGGAGGGGGCTTCCAAGAGACCCAGTACTTC.

V gene TRBV11-2 combines with J gene TRBJ2-2; D is unresolved. The CDR3 totals 13 residues. The ends were cut back, 5 bases at V and 6 bases at J, with 10 bases in the middle. Germline V gene sequence: CDR1 SGHAT, CDR2 FQNNGV. The CDR3 loop reads CASSLYLAGELFF. DNA for the CDR3: TGTGCCAGCAGCCTGTACCTAGCCGGGGAGCTGTTTTTT.

V gene TRBV27 combines with J gene TRBJ2-7; TRBD2 is a possible D gene (7 bases). From germline, CDR1 is MNHEY and CDR2 SMNVEV (reference sequence). V lost 5 bases to trimming and J lost 7 bases, with 21 bases between them. The CDR3 is 15 residues long. The CDR3 spells CASSPTSVGAGEQYF. Written as DNA, the CDR3 is TGTGCCAGCAGTCCTACTAGCGTGGGGGCCGGGGAGCAGTACTTC.

The CDR3 DNA is TGCAGCGTTGACCGAACAGGGGCCGAGACCCAGTACTTC. As protein: CSVDRTGAETQYF. V is TRBV29-1 and J is TRBJ2-5, with TRBD1 identical over 7 bases. The CDR3 has 13 residues. Germline V lookup: CDR1 SQVTM, CDR2 ANQGSEA. V was pared by 3 bases and J by 5 bases, with 6 bases of the junction left unmatched.

This clone was detected a few times. The chain couples TRBV7-9 to TRBJ1-1; no reliable D call. V lost 3 bases and J 8 bases, leaving 7 bases between the germline ends. The length of the CDR3 is 11 residues. Germline-derived CDR1 and CDR2 are SEHNR and FQNEAQ (reference sequence). The CDR3 is CASSFQSEAFF. CDR3 nucleotide sequence: TGTGCCAGCAGCTTCCAATCCGAAGCTTTCTTT.

This chain connects TRBV25-1 to TRBJ2-2; D is unclear. Trimming took 4 bases from V and 5 from J, leaving 11 bases between them. CDR3 length: 14 residues. Germline assignment: CDR1 MGHDK and CDR2 SYGVNS. CDR3 sequence reads: CASSALGSTGELFF. Here the CDR3 DNA reads TGTGCCAGCAGTGCCCTCGGGTCGACCGGGGAGCTGTTTTTT.

In this sample, this clone turned up a few times. The rearrangement joins TRBV28 to TRBJ1-2; D might be TRBD1 (5 bases). This CDR3 region has 15 residues. Trimming took 4 bases from V and 6 from J, leaving 18 bases between them. The germline V gene encodes CDR1 MDHEN and CDR2 SYDVKM. The chain's CDR3 is CASSSETNRDHGYTF. The CDR3 DNA sequence: TGTGCCAGCAGTTCCGAAACCAACCGGGACCATGGCTACACCTTC.

The CDR3: CSVEKGQGRNEQYF. Here the CDR3 DNA reads TGCAGCGTTGAAAAGGGACAGGGGAGAAACGAGCAGTACTTC. The J gene is TRBJ2-7, the V gene TRBV29-1; 10 bases are a match to TRBD1. Germline V gene sequence: CDR1 SQVTM, CDR2 ANQGSEA. The V gene end was trimmed by 2 bases and the J gene end by 5 bases; junction bases not matched to a gene: 6. The CDR3 length is 14 residues.

This chain links TRBV7-2 with TRBJ2-1; no clear D gene. In germline, CDR1 is SGHTA, CDR2 FQGNSA. Between the trimmed V and J ends, which lost 2 bases and 2 bases, there was a span of 7 bases. The CDR3 length is 14 residues. The CDR3 DNA sequence: TGTGCCAGCAGCTTACTTATCCCCTACAATGAGCAGTTCTTC. This codes for CASSLLIPYNEQFF.

The CDR3 region has the DNA TGCAGCGTTGCCAGGGGAGATACGCAGTATTTT. Translated, it gives CSVARGDTQYF. This chain connects TRBV29-1 to TRBJ2-3, with D possibly being TRBD1 (6 bases). Germline V gene lookup returns CDR1 SQVTM and CDR2 ANQGSEA. This CDR3 is 11 amino acids long. The V end was cut by 4 bases, the J end by 5 bases, with 7 bases between.

The chain uses TRBV18 and TRBJ2-7, with 10 nucleotides matching TRBD2. Losses at the gene ends were 3 bases for V and 6 bases for J; bases not matched to a gene: 8. There are 15 residues in the CDR3. Germline CDR1 is KGHSH and CDR2 is LQKENI. The CDR3 protein is CASSPRVAGGSEQYF. CDR3 nucleotide sequence: TGTGCCAGCTCACCCCGAGTAGCGGGAGGCTCCGAGCAGTACTTC.